These T cell receptor beta chains were read from a single sample in a study of T cell responses to AZD1222 COVID-19 vaccine. TCRdb's table, derived via immunoSEQ multiplex PCR, lists solely in-frame clones and lacks some. In the table there are 110,000 to 150,000 clones, 85% to 90% of which are singletons. Sequences were derived from peripheral blood, sampled on day 0 of AZD1222 vaccination. These receptors all come from an adult in good health. The CDR3 runs from the conserved cysteine through the conserved F or W.

V gene	J gene	CDR3 protein
TRBV3-1/TRBV3-2	TRBJ1-2	CASSHSTGVDYGYTF
TRBV6-1	TRBJ2-3	CASSEGTDTQYF
TRBV6-5	TRBJ2-2	CASSSLGGELFF
TRBV6-5	TRBJ1-1	CASSWDRRNTEAFF
TRBV5-6	TRBJ1-2	CASSLYAVGYGYTF
TRBV30	TRBJ1-6	CAWGAGVRSPLHF
TRBV2	TRBJ1-1	CASSLWRRGTEAFF
TRBV18	TRBJ2-7	CASSPPGQRTYEQYF
TRBV12-3/TRBV12-4	TRBJ1-2	CASGRGRDYGYTF
TRBV12-3/TRBV12-4	TRBJ1-2	CASRSGGYGYTF
TRBV5-6	TRBJ1-5	CASSLTGSNQPQHF
TRBV2	TRBJ1-5	CASSTGGPLQPQHF
TRBV9	TRBJ1-5	CASSVDEGSNQPQHF
TRBV28	TRBJ2-7	CASRMPGSYEQYF
TRBV6-1	TRBJ2-3	CASSEGVATDTQYF
TRBV3-1/TRBV3-2	TRBJ1-4	CASSQSGASTNEKLFF
TRBV9	TRBJ1-2	CASSVGQEYGYTF
TRBV5-1	TRBJ1-2	CASSPGDGYTF
TRBV3-1/TRBV3-2	TRBJ1-1	CASSQDTVRGAFF
TRBV19	TRBJ2-1	CASSTETSDGYNEQFF
TRBV6-5	TRBJ1-2	CASSYRQGYGYTF
TRBV18	TRBJ2-7	CASSPRTVSSYEQYF
TRBV7-2	TRBJ2-6	CASSLGGTAGANVLTF
TRBV30	TRBJ1-6	CAWKAPLGSPLHF
TRBV4-1	TRBJ1-1	CASSQDPFSDRGRSEAFF
TRBV21-1	TRBJ2-7	CASSKGYRTGESSYEQYF
TRBV4-1	TRBJ2-3	CASSQGGMSTDTQYF
TRBV9	TRBJ1-6	CASSVGEGPGSPLHF
TRBV6-5	TRBJ1-1	CASSLRTGPAFF
TRBV19	TRBJ2-7	CASSITSGRNEQYF
TRBV4-1	TRBJ1-4	CASSQEDRLGQDLNEKLFF
TRBV5-1	TRBJ1-3	CASSLGKTGGMGNTIYF
TRBV4-2	TRBJ1-1	CASSQEGGRGDTEAFF
TRBV5-6	TRBJ1-2	CASSRDFESYGYTF
TRBV5-1	TRBJ2-3	CASSSERGGDTQYF
TRBV6-5	TRBJ2-1	CASSRGSYNEQFF
TRBV24-1	TRBJ2-5	CATSAIGRQETQYF
TRBV10-2	TRBJ1-2	CASNVGPAYGYTF
TRBV30	TRBJ1-5	CAWSASYSNQPQHF
TRBV6-6	TRBJ1-3	CASSLNSGVHTGNTIYF
TRBV30	TRBJ2-3	CAWSDGTSGALTDTQYF
TRBV7-2	TRBJ2-5	CASSLGLAGGRETQYF
TRBV5-4	TRBJ2-7	CASSWGPSGSSYEQYF
TRBV6-5	TRBJ1-1	CASSTKIRGTTEAFF
TRBV29-1	TRBJ1-5	CSVPGTESNQPQHF
TRBV30	TRBJ1-1	CAWSVPVGPGHLFGTEAFF
TRBV19	TRBJ2-7	CASSISGRPYEQYF
TRBV6-5	TRBJ1-2	CASSRGPNYGYTF
TRBV24-1	TRBJ2-2	CATSDFGAGKTGELFF
TRBV6-5	TRBJ1-2	CASSKQGPAYGYTF
TRBV5-1	TRBJ2-2	CASSGALVTGELFF